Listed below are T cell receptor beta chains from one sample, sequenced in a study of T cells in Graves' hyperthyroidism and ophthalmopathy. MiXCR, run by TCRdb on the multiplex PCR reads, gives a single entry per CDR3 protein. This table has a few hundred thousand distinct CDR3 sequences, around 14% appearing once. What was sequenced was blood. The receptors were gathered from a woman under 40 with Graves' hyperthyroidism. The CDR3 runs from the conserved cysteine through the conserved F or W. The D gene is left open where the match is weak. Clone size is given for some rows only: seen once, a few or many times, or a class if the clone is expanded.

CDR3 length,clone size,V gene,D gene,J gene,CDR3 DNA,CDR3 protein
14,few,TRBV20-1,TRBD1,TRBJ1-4,TGCAGTGCTAGAGATATTCAGGGACAGGGAAAACTGTTTTTT,CSARDIQGQGKLFF
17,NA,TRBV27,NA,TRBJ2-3,TGTGCCAGCAGTGGGACTGATGACTGGTACCGCACAGATACGCAGTATTTT,CASSGTDDWYRTDTQYF
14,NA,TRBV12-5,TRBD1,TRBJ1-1,TGTGCTAGTGGTCAATCGACAGGGCGGACTGAAGCTTTCTTT,CASGQSTGRTEAFF
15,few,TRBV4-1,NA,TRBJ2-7,TGCGCCAGCAGCCTTGGGACGTCTCTCCTCTACGAGCAGTACTTC,CASSLGTSLLYEQYF
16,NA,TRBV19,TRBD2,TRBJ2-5,TGTGCCAGTAGTAGGAGCGGGAAGGGGTTTCAAGAGACCCAGTACTTC,CASSRSGKGFQETQYF
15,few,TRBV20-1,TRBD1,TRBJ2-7,TGCAGTGCTAGAGATTTGGGACAGGGCATCAACGAGCAGTACTTC,CSARDLGQGINEQYF
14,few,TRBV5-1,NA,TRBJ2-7,TGCGCCAGCAGCTTGGGGGACACGATCGGCGAGCAGTACTTC,CASSLGDTIGEQYF
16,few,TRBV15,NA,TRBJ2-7,TGTGCCACCAGCAGAGATCTCGGGGCTGTTGCTCAGGAGCAGTACTTC,CATSRDLGAVAQEQYF
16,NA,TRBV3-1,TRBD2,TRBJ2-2,TGTGCCAGCAACCCGAGGGGGCTAGCGGGATCCGGGGAGCTGTTTTTT,CASNPRGLAGSGELFF
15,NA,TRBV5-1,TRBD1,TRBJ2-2,TGCGCCAGCAGCTTTGCAGGGGGCCTCACCGGGGAGCTGTTTTTT,CASSFAGGLTGELFF
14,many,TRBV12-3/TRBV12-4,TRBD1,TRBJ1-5,TGTGCCAGCAGTCCCGGACAGGGAGGCCAGCCCCAGCATTTT,CASSPGQGGQPQHF
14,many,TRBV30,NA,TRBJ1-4,TGTGCCGGAACCCGGGGACCAACGAATGAAAAACTGTTTTTT,CAGTRGPTNEKLFF
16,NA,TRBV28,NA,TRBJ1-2,TGTGCCAGCAGTTCCCGGGGCAGTGCGACTAACTATGGCTACACCTTC,CASSSRGSATNYGYTF
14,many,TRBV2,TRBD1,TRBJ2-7,TGTGCCAGCAGTGCGAGGACAGGGAGTTACGAGCAGTACTTC,CASSARTGSYEQYF
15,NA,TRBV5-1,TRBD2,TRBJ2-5,TGCGCCAGCAGCTTTACTAGCGGGAGTTCCGAGACCCAGTACTTC,CASSFTSGSSETQYF
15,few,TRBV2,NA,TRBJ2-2,TGTGCCAGCAGTGAGAGAACAGGGACCATCGGGGAGCTGTTTTTT,CASSERTGTIGELFF
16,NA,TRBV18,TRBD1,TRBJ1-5,TGTGCCAGCTCACTCGCCGGGACAGTGGGCGCTCAGCCCCAGCATTTT,CASSLAGTVGAQPQHF
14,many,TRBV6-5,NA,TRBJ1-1,TGTGCCAGCAGTTATGTGAGGGACAACACTGAAGCTTTCTTT,CASSYVRDNTEAFF
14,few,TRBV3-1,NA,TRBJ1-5,TGTGCCAGCAGCCTACGGGGAGCTCATCAGCCCCAGCATTTT,CASSLRGAHQPQHF
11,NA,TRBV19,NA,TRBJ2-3,TGTGCCAGTAGTATTGGGGATACGCAGTATTTT,CASSIGDTQYF
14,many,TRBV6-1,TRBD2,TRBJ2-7,TGTGCCAGCAGTGACCCTAGCGGGAGGTTCGAGCAGTACTTC,CASSDPSGRFEQYF
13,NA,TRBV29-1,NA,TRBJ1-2,TGCAGCGTTGTTAGTGGGGGAGGCTATGGCTACACCTTC,CSVVSGGGYGYTF
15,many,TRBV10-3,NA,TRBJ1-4,TGTGCCATCAGCGACAGCTTAGCAACTAATGAAAAACTGTTTTTT,CAISDSLATNEKLFF
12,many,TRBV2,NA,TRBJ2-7,TGTGCCAGCAGAAGGACCCCCTACGAGCAGTACTTC,CASRRTPYEQYF